This T cell receptor beta chain was recorded in a study of CD8+CD57+ T cells in acquired aplastic anemia. Study in general: Recorded DNA amounts for sorted CD4+ and CD8+ cells had an average of around 3 ug.

Findings of the study overall: Patients and controls had in common 25 to 35 CD8+ CDR3 sequences.

TCR beta VDJ combinations and CDR3 sequences were profiled from genomic DNA. TCRdb re-called the reads through MiXCR, storing one row per CDR3 protein. Here the sample spans hundreds of thousands of distinct CDR3 sequences, roughly 68% being singletons. In regard to this clonotype: Its antigen is currently unknown. An end of the junction differs from the germline gene, which may be a read error.

The CDR3 is 14 residues long. Germline values: CDR1 SGDLS, CDR2 YYNGEE. The rearrangement joins TRBV9 to TRBJ2-7; D may be TRBD1 (5 bases). The receptor was derived from a human donor in good health, serving as a control. Sequenced input: sorted CD4+, CD8+, or CD8+CD57+ T cells (not recorded which) from PBMCs. For the CDR3, the DNA is TGCGCCAGCAGCTTGGGGCAGCGAGATGCGCAGTATTACTTC. Translation: CASSLGQRDAQYYF.